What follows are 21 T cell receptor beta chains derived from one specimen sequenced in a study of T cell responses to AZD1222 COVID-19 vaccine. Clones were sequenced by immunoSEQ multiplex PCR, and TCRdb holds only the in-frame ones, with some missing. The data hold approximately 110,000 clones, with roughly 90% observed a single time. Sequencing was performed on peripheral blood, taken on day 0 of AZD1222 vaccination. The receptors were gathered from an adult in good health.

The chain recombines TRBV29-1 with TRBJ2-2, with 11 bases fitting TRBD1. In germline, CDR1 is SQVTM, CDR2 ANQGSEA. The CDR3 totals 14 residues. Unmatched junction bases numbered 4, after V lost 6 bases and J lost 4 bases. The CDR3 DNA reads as TGCAGCGTCGGAGGGACAGGGGGCACCGGGGAGCTGTTTTTT. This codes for CSVGGTGGTGELFF.

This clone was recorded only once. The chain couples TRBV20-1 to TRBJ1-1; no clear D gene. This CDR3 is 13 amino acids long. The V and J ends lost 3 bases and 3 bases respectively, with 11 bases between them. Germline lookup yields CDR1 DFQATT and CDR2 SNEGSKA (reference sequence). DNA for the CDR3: TGCAGTGCTAGTAGTCCTCCGGACACTGAAGCTTTCTTT. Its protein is CSASSPPDTEAFF.

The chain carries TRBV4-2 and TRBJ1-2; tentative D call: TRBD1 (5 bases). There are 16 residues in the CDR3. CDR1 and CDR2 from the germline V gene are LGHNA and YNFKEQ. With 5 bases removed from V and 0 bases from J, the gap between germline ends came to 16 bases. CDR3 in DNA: TGTGCCAGCAGCAGCTCGCAGGGTTTAGCTAACTATGGCTACACCTTC. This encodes CASSSSQGLANYGYTF.

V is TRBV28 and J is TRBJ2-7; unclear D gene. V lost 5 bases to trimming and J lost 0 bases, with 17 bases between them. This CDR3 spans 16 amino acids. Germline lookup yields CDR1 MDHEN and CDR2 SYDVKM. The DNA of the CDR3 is TGTGCCAGCAGTACCTCCTTGAGATTAACCTCCTACGAGCAGTACTTC. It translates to CASSTSLRLTSYEQYF.

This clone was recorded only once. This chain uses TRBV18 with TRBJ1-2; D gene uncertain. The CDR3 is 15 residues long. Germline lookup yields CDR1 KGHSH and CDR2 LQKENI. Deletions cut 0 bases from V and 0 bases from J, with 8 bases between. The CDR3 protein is CASSPPGQANYGYTF. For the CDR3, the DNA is TGTGCCAGCTCACCACCTGGTCAAGCTAACTATGGCTACACCTTC.

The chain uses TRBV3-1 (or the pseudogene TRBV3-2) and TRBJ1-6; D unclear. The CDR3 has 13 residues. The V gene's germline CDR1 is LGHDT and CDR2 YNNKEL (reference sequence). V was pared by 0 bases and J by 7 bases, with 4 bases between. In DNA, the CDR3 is TGTGCCAGCAGCCAAGAGGGCAATTCACCCCTCCACTTT. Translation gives CASSQEGNSPLHF.

The CDR3 loop is CASSLGGDRGGPGELFF. The CDR3 coding sequence is TGTGCCAGCAGCTTGGGGGGCGACAGGGGAGGGCCCGGGGAGCTGTTTTTT. The chain joins TRBV5-4 to TRBJ2-2; maybe TRBD1 (8 bases). The CDR3 has 17 amino acids. From germline, CDR1 is SGHNT and CDR2 YYREEE (reference sequence). V shed 0 bases and J shed 6 bases, with 18 bases lying between them.

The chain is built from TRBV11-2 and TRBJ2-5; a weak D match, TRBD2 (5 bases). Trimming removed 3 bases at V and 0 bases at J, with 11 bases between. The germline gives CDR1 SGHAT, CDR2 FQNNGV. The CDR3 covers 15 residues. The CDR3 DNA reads TGTGCCAGCAGCTTCCACTCCGGGGACCAAGAGACCCAGTACTTC. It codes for CASSFHSGDQETQYF.

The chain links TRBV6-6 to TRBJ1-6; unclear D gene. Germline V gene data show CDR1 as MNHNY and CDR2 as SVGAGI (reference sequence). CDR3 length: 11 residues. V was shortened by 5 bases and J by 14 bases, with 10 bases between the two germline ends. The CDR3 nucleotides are TGTGCCAGCAGTCCAAATGAAGCCCTCCACTTT. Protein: CASSPNEALHF.

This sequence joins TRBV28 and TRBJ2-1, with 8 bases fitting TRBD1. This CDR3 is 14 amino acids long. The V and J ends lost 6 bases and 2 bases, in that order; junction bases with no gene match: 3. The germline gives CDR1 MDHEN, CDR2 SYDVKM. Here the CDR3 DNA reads TGTGCCAGCAGGGACAGGGACGCCTACAATGAGCAGTTCTTC. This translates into CASRDRDAYNEQFF.

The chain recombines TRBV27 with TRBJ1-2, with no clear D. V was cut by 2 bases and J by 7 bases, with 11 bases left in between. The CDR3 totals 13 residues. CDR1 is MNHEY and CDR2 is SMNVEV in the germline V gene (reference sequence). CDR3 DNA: TGTGCCAGCAGTTTAGCTGGGTGGGGTGGCTACACCTTC. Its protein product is CASSLAGWGGYTF.

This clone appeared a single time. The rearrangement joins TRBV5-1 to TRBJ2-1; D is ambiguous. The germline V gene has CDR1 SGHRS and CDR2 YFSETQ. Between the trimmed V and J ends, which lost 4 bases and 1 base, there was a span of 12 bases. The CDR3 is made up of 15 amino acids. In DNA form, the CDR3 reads TGCGCCAGCAGCGTGTCCACAGAATCCTACAATGAGCAGTTCTTC. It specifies CASSVSTESYNEQFF.

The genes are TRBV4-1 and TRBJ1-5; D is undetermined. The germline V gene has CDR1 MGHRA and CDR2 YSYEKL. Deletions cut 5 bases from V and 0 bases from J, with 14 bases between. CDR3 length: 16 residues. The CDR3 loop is CASSGDGVYSNQPQHF. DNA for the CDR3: TGCGCCAGCAGCGGAGACGGGGTTTATAGCAATCAGCCCCAGCATTTT.

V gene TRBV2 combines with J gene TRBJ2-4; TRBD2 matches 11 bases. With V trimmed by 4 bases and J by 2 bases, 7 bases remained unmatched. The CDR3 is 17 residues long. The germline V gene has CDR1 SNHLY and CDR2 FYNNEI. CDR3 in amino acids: CASSVLAGGSSKNIQYF. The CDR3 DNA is TGTGCCAGCAGTGTTTTAGCGGGGGGGTCTTCCAAAAACATTCAGTACTTC.

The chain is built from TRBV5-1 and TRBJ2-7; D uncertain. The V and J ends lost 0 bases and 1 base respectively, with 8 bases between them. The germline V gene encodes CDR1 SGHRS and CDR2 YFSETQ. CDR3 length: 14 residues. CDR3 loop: CASSLGVGSYEQYF. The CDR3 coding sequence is TGCGCCAGCAGCTTGGGTGTGGGGTCCTACGAGCAGTACTTC.

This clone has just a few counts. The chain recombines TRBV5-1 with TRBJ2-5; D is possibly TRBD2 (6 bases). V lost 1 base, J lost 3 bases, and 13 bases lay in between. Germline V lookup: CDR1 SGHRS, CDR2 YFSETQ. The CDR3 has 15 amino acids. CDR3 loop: CASSLIGREEETQYF. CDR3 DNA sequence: TGCGCCAGCAGCTTGATCGGGAGAGAGGAAGAGACCCAGTACTTC. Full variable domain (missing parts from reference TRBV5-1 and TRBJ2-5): KAGVTQTPRYLIKTRGQQVTLSCSPISGHRSVSWYQQTPGQGLQFLFEYFSETQRNKGNFPGRFSGRQFSNSRSEMNVSTLELGDSALYLCASSLIGREEETQYFGPGTRLLVL.

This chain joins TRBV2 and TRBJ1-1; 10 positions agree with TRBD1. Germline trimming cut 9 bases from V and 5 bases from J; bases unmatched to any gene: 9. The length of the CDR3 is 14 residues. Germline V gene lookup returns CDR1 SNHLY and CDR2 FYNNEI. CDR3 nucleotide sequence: TGTGCCAGTTCAACGGGACAGGGGCGGACTGAAGCTTTCTTT. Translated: CASSTGQGRTEAFF.

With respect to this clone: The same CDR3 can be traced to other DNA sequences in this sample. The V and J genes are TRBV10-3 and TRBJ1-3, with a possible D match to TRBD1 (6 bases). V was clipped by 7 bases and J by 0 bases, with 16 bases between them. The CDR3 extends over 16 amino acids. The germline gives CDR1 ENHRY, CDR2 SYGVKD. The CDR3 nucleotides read TGTGCCATCACACCCAACAGGGTCCTCTCTGGAAACACCATATATTTT. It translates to CAITPNRVLSGNTIYF.

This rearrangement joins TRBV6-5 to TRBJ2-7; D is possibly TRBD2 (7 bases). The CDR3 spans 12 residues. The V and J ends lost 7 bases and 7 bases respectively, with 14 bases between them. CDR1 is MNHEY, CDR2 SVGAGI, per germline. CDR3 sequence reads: CASTKQGGEQYF. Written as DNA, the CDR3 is TGTGCCAGCACCAAACAGGGAGGGGAGCAGTACTTC.

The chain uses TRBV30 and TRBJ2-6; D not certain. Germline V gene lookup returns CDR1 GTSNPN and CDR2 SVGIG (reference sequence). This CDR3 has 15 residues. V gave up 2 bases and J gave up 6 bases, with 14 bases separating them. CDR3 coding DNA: TGTGCCTGGAGTAGTGGGCAGCCGCCGGCCAACGTCCTGACTTTC. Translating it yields CAWSSGQPPANVLTF.

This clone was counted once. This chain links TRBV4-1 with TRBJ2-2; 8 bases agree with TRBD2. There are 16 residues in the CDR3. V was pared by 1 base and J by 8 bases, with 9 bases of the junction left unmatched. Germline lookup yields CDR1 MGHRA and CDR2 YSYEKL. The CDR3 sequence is CASSQVAGLDIGELFF. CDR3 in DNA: TGCGCCAGCAGCCAAGTAGCGGGGCTCGACATAGGGGAGCTGTTTTTT.